Each of the 18 T cell receptor beta chains below was sequenced from the same sample in a study of blood T cell repertoires in COVID-19. Generated by immunoSEQ multiplex PCR, the TCRdb table keeps only in-frame clones and is missing some. The table lists about 130,000 clones, roughly 80% of them singletons, with over 9% in the top ten. The sequencing input was PBMCs or T cells enriched from blood (not recorded which). The origin of the receptors is a man aged 50-59 years who had recovered from COVID-19.

In this sample, this clone turned up a few times. The chain combines TRBV30 with TRBJ1-2, with TRBD1 matching 8 bases. This CDR3 contains 17 residues. CDR1 and CDR2 (germline): GTSNPN, SVGIG (reference sequence). J was trimmed by 5 bases and V by 3 bases; bases with no gene match: 17. CDR3 coding DNA: TGTGCCTGGAGGATCACGCCCCAGGGGGCGAGTCTTTATGGCTACACCTTC. The encoded protein is CAWRITPQGASLYGYTF.

This chain uses TRBV30 with TRBJ1-2; D perhaps matches TRBD1 (5 bases). Germline CDR1 reads GTSNPN; CDR2 reads SVGIG (reference sequence). The CDR3 has 12 residues. V was trimmed by 3 bases and J by 3 bases, leaving 8 bases between them. CDR3 DNA: TGTGCCTGGAGAACGGGGGACTATGGCTACACCTTC. Translating gives CAWRTGDYGYTF.

This chain uses TRBV21-1 with TRBJ2-7; the table's D call, TRBD1, was not checked against the DNA. TRBV21-1 is designated a pseudogene. The length of the CDR3 is 15 residues. The CDR3 loop reads CASSASGTDSYEQYF. In DNA, the CDR3 is TGTGCCAGCAGCGCCTCCGGGACAGACTCCTACGAGCAGTACTTC.

V is TRBV5-6 and J is TRBJ1-1; D is uncertain. V lost 2 bases to trimming and J lost 0 bases, with 11 bases between them. CDR3 length: 15 amino acids. Germline V gives CDR1 SGHDT, CDR2 YYEEEE. The chain's CDR3 is CASSLAGGLNTEAFF. CDR3 in DNA: TGTGCCAGCAGCTTAGCCGGAGGGCTGAACACTGAAGCTTTCTTT.

The chain employs TRBV24-1 and TRBJ2-1; 10 bases fit TRBD2. V was clipped by 4 bases and J by 3 bases; unmatched bases: 5. Germline V CDR1 and CDR2: KGHDR, SFDVKD. The CDR3 length is 16 residues. The chain's CDR3 is CATSESGGAHYNEQFF. The DNA for the CDR3 is TGTGCCACCAGTGAGAGCGGGGGGGCTCACTACAATGAGCAGTTCTTC.

This clone was detected only once. The CDR3 sequence is CASSLGGTPNSPLHF. The CDR3 DNA is TGTGCCAGCAGTTTGGGGGGGACACCAAATTCACCCCTCCACTTT. The V gene is TRBV27, the J gene TRBJ1-6; TRBD1 might be the D (6 bases). This CDR3 has 15 residues. Germline V lookup: CDR1 MNHEY, CDR2 SMNVEV (reference sequence). V was clipped by 3 bases and J by 7 bases, with 13 bases between them.

The chain combines TRBV6-5 with TRBJ2-2; TRBD2 might be the D (6 bases). Germline values: CDR1 MNHEY, CDR2 SVGAGI. V was cut by 4 bases and J by 5 bases, with 17 bases left in between. The CDR3 contains 16 residues. The CDR3 is CASSWEVGGLTGELFF. CDR3 bases: TGTGCCAGCAGTTGGGAGGTGGGGGGTTTGACCGGGGAGCTGTTTTTT.

V and J are TRBV5-1 and TRBJ2-7; 7 nucleotides align to TRBD2. The CDR3 consists of 13 residues. The germline gives CDR1 SGHRS, CDR2 YFSETQ. The junction had 6 bases not matched to a gene; V was cut back by 7 bases and J by 2 bases. CDR3 nucleotides: TGCGCCAGCCCTTGGGGGGGACCCTACGAGCAGTACTTC. Its translation: CASPWGGPYEQYF. The entire variable domain, with the rest obtained from reference TRBV5-1 and TRBJ2-7, is as follows: KAGVTQTPRYLIKTRGQQVTLSCSPISGHRSVSWYQQTPGQGLQFLFEYFSETQRNKGNFPGRFSGRQFSNSRSEMNVSTLELGDSALYLCASPWGGPYEQYFGPGTRLTVT.

The rearrangement joins TRBV18 to TRBJ1-5, with D unresolved. This CDR3 is 16 amino acids long. V lost 2 bases to trimming and J lost 7 bases, with 18 bases between them. Germline assignment: CDR1 KGHSH and CDR2 LQKENI. The CDR3 nucleotides read TGTGCCAGCTCACCAAGTTTTGGACTGAGCCTACAGCCCCAGCATTTT. Translated: CASSPSFGLSLQPQHF.

The genes are TRBV11-1 and TRBJ2-7, with D perhaps TRBD2 (5 bases). V was clipped by 3 bases and J by 2 bases, with 11 bases between them. This CDR3 has 14 amino acids. Germline V lookup: CDR1 SGHAT, CDR2 FQDESV (reference sequence). The DNA of the CDR3 is TGTGCCAGCAGCTTGGTGGCGGGCCCCTACGAGCAGTACTTC. Protein sequence: CASSLVAGPYEQYF.

The rearrangement links TRBV6-2 or TRBV6-3 to TRBJ2-5, with no clear D. The CDR3 runs 14 residues. Between the trimmed V and J ends, which lost 4 bases and 1 base, there was a span of 10 bases. Germline V CDR1 and CDR2: MNHEY, SVGEGT. CDR3 protein: CASSSQASQETQYF. CDR3 DNA: TGTGCCAGCAGTTCCCAGGCCTCCCAAGAGACCCAGTACTTC.

The chain couples TRBV5-1 to TRBJ1-1; D unclear. CDR3 length: 15 residues. Germline V lookup: CDR1 SGHRS, CDR2 YFSETQ. V was clipped by 4 bases and J by 3 bases, with 16 bases between them. In nucleotides, the CDR3 is TGCGCCAGCAGCACCACTGGGAGGCGGGACACTGAAGCTTTCTTT. Translating gives CASSTTGRRDTEAFF.

This chain joins TRBV9 and TRBJ2-7, with a weak D call TRBD2 (6 bases). The CDR3 totals 14 residues. CDR1 and CDR2 (germline): SGDLS, YYNGEE. The V gene lost 0 bases and the J gene lost 4 bases, with 11 bases spanning the gap. CDR3 in DNA: TGTGCCAGCAGCGTAGATGAGGGGAGGTACGAGCAGTACTTC. Amino acids: CASSVDEGRYEQYF.

This chain uses TRBV29-1 with TRBJ2-5; D possibly corresponds to TRBD2 (6 bases). The CDR3 has 14 residues. The germline gives CDR1 SQVTM, CDR2 ANQGSEA. Trimming removed 5 bases from V and 5 bases from J, with 18 bases in between. Written as DNA, the CDR3 is TGCAGCGTTTTGGACGACTCCCGGGGGGAGACCCAGTACTTC. Translated: CSVLDDSRGETQYF.

This chain uses TRBV9 with TRBJ2-1; D perhaps matches TRBD2 (5 bases). Trimming cost V 4 bases and J 5 bases, with 19 bases left between them. The CDR3 consists of 16 residues. CDR1 and CDR2 (germline): SGDLS, YYNGEE. CDR3 nucleotides: TGTGCCAGCAGCCCCCGGACTCAGATCACTAACAATGAGCAGTTCTTC. It translates to CASSPRTQITNNEQFF.

This chain connects TRBV4-3 to TRBJ2-4; tentative D call: TRBD1 (6 bases). Trimming shortened V by 0 bases and J by 7 bases, and 10 bases separated the two germline ends. The length of the CDR3 is 14 residues. Looked up from germline, CDR1 is LGHNA and CDR2 is YSLEER. DNA for the CDR3: TGCGCCAGCAGCCAAGACGGGCAGGGGAACATTCAGTACTTC. Translation: CASSQDGQGNIQYF.

V gene TRBV18 combines with J gene TRBJ2-7; D may be TRBD1 (6 bases). This CDR3 spans 13 amino acids. V was clipped by 6 bases and J by 3 bases, with 12 bases between them. Germline CDR1 and CDR2: KGHSH and LQKENI. The CDR3: CASSADRLYEQYF. CDR3 in DNA: TGTGCCAGCTCGGCCGACAGGCTCTACGAGCAGTACTTC.

V is TRBV4-3 and J is TRBJ2-2; D is unclear. V shed 6 bases and J shed 4 bases, with 15 bases lying between them. The germline CDR1 and CDR2 sequences are LGHNA and YSLEER. The CDR3 covers 15 residues. The CDR3, as DNA: TGCGCCAGCAGTTCGAGCGTCCGCCTCACCGGGGAGCTGTTTTTT. This encodes CASSSSVRLTGELFF.